This T cell receptor (beta chain) was profiled in a study of blood T cell repertoires in COVID-19. Whole-study context: Some COVID-19 samples were acute and others convalescent; all came from the United States, Italy and Spain. T cells, B-cell-depleted T cells, or PBMCs provided the cDNA or gDNA that served as material.

Germline V CDR1 and CDR2: SNHLY, FYNNEI. CDR3 length equals 14 residues. V lost 5 bases, J lost 5 bases, and 3 bases stayed unmatched. This clone turned up a few times. In the authors' workflow: Reference gene primer amplification yielded estimated nucleated cell counts. TCRdb keeps only in-frame clones here, not all; method: immunoSEQ multiplex PCR. That table gives V, J and clone size, and the DNA gave D and trimming. The data show about 14,000 clones, 73% seen once. The receptor was derived from a man between 65 and 85 years old with acute or convalescent COVID-19. The sequenced material came from peripheral blood. J is TRBJ1-5 and V is TRBV2; 10 bases agree with TRBD1. CDR3 in amino acids: CASSRQGAYQPQHF. CDR3 nucleotides: TGTGCCAGCAGTAGACAGGGGGCTTATCAGCCCCAGCATTTT.